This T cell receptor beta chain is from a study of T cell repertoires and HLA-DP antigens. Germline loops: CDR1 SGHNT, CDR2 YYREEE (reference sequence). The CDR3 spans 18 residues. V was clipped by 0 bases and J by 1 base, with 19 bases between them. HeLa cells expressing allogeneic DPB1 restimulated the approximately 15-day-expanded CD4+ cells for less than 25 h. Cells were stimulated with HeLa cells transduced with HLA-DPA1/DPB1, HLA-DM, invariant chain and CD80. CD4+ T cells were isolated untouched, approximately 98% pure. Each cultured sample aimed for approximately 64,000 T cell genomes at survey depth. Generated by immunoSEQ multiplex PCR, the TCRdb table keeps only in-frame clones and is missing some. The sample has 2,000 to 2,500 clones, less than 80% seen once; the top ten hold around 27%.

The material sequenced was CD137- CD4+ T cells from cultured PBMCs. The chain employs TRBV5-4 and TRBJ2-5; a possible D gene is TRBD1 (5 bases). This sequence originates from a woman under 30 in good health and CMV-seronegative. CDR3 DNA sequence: TGTGCCAGCAGCTTGGGAAAAGTTCGCCCTAGGGGCCAAGAGACCCAGTACTTC. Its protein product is CASSLGKVRPRGQETQYF.